This TCR beta chain emerged from a study of T cell responses to AZD1222 COVID-19 vaccine. Whole-study findings and limits: Unmutated variant regions are reportedly targeted by nearly half of spike-specific TCRs. Just a handful of AZD1222 recipients were seropositive at baseline.

Generated by immunoSEQ multiplex PCR, the TCRdb table keeps only in-frame clones and is missing some. The sample records 150,000 to 200,000 clones, about nine tenths being singletons. Note on this clone: The antigen is undetermined.

Deletions cut 3 bases from V and 0 bases from J, with 15 bases between. Germline V lookup: CDR1 MNHNS, CDR2 SASEGT. CDR3 length equals 17 residues. The V gene is TRBV6-1, the J gene TRBJ1-3, with D possibly being TRBD1 (5 bases). The source material was peripheral blood, sampled 28 days after the second AZD1222 dose. This TCR was sampled from an adult who received the AZD1222 COVID-19 vaccine. Written as DNA, the CDR3 is TGTGCCAGCAGTGAGTCGACAGTCGACATCTCTGGAAACACCATATATTTT. This codes for CASSESTVDISGNTIYF.